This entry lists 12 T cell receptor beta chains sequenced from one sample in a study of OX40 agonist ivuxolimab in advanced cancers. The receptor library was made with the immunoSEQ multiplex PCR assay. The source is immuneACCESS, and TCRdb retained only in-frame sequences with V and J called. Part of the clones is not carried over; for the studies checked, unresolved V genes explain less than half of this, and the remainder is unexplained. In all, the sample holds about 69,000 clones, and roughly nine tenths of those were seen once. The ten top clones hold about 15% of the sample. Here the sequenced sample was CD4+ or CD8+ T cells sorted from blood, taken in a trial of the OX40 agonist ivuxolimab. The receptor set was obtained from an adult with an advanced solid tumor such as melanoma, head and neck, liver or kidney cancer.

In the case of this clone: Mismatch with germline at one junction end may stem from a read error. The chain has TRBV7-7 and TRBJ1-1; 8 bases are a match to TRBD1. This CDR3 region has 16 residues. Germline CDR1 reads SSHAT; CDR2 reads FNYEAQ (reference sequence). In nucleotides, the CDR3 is TGTGCTAGCAGCCCCAGGACAGGGATGGTGGACACTGAAGCTTTCTTT. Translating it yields CASSPRTGMVDTEAFF.

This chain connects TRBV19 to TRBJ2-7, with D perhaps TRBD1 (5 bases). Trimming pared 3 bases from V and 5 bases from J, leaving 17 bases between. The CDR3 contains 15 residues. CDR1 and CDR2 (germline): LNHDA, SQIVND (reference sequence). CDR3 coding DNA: TGTGCCAGTAGTATCCGTTACCAAACACAGGACGAGCAGTACTTC. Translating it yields CASSIRYQTQDEQYF.

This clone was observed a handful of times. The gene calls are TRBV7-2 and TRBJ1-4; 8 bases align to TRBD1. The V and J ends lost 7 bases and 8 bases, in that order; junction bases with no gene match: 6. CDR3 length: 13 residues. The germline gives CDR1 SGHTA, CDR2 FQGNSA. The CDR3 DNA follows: TGTGCCAGCACCCTGACAGGGGAGGAAAAACTGTTTTTT. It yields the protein CASTLTGEEKLFF.

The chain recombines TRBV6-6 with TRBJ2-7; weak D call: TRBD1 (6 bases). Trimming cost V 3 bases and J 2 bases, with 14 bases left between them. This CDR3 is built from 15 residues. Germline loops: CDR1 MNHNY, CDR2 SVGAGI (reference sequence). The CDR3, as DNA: TGTGCCAGCAGTTATTCCTCAGGGGATGCCTACGAGCAGTACTTC. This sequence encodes CASSYSSGDAYEQYF.

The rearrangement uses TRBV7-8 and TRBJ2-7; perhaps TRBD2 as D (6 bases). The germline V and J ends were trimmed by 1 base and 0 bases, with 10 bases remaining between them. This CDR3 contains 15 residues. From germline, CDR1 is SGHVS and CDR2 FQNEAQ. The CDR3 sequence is CASSLDAGSSYEQYF. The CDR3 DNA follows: TGTGCCAGCAGCTTAGACGCGGGATCCTCCTACGAGCAGTACTTC.

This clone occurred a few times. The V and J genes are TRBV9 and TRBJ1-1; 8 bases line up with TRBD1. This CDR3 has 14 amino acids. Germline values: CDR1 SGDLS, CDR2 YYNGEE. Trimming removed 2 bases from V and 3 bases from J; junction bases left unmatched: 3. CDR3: CASSVGQGYTEAFF. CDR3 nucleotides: TGTGCCAGCAGCGTCGGACAGGGATACACTGAAGCTTTCTTT.

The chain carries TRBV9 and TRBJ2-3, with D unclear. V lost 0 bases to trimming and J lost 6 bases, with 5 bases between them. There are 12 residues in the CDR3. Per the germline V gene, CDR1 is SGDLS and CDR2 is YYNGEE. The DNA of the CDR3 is TGTGCCAGCAGCGTAGGTTCGGATACGCAGTATTTT. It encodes CASSVGSDTQYF.

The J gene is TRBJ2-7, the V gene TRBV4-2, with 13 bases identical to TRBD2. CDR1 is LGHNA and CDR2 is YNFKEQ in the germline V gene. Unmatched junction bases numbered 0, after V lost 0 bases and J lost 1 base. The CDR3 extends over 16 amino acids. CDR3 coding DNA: TGTGCCAGCAGCCAAGAACTAGCGGGGGGGTCCTACGAGCAGTACTTC. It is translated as CASSQELAGGSYEQYF.

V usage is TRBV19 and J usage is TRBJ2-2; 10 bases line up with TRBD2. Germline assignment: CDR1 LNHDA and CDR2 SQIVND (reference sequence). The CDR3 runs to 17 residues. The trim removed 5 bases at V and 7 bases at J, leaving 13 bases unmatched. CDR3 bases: TGTGCCAGTAGTGGGAACGGACTAGCGGCCGACAGCGGGGAGCTGTTTTTT. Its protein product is CASSGNGLAADSGELFF.

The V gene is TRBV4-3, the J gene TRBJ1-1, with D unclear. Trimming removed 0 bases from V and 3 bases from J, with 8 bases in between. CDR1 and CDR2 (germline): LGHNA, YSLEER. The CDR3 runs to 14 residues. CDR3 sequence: CASSQDQLYTEAFF. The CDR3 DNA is TGCGCCAGCAGCCAAGACCAGCTATACACTGAAGCTTTCTTT.

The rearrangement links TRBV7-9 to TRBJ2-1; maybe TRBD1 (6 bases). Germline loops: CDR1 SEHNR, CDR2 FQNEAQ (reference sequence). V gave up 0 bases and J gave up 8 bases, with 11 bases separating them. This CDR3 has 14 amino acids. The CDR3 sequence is CASSLAGQGYEQFF. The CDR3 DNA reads TGTGCCAGCAGCTTAGCTGGGCAGGGGTATGAGCAGTTCTTC.

The CDR3 DNA is TGTGCCAGCAGCCCCAGGGTTACTGAAGCTTTCTTT. This translates into CASSPRVTEAFF. This chain uses TRBV5-6 with TRBJ1-1; TRBD1 is a possible D gene (5 bases). The CDR3 contains 12 residues. Trimming cost V 4 bases and J 5 bases, with 9 bases left between them. The V gene's germline CDR1 is SGHDT and CDR2 YYEEEE. Together with reference TRBV5-6 and TRBJ1-1, the CDR3 gives the full variable domain: DAGVTQSPTHLIKTRGQQVTLRCSPKSGHDTVSWYQQALGQGPQFIFQYYEEEERQRGNFPDRFSGHQFPNYSSELNVNALLLGDSALYLCASSPRVTEAFFGQGTRLTVV.